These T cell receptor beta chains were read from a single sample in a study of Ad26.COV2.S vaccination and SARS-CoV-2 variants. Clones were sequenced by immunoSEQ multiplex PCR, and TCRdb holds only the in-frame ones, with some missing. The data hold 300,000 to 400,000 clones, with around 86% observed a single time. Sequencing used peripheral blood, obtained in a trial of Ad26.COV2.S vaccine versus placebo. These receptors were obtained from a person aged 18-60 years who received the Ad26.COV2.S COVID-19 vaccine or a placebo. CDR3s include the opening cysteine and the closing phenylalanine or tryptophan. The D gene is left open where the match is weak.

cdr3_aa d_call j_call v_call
CASRPAAGRPDTQYF - TRBJ2-3 TRBV5-5
CASSLAGRGNTIYF - TRBJ1-3 TRBV5-1
CASSLRGANTGELFF TRBD2 TRBJ2-2 TRBV5-1
CASSPRTGGNTEAFF TRBD1 TRBJ1-1 TRBV6-5
CASSSSRGGETQYF - TRBJ2-5 TRBV5-6
CASSLMGQYGYTF - TRBJ1-2 TRBV12-3/TRBV12-4
CASPAGANTGELFF - TRBJ2-2 TRBV30
CAWSRGGGAWRQETQYF TRBD2 TRBJ2-5 TRBV30
CASSTSLGNIQYF - TRBJ2-4 TRBV19
CAWSSGMGGNQPQHF - TRBJ1-5 TRBV30
CASSASSAMKQFF - TRBJ2-1 TRBV9
CASTHGTGSYEQYF TRBD1 TRBJ2-7 TRBV2
CASSRTLGEQYF - TRBJ2-7 TRBV12-3/TRBV12-4
CASNQGAGWSYTF TRBD1 TRBJ1-2 TRBV5-6
CASSYVTGTEAFF - TRBJ1-1 TRBV6-2/TRBV6-3
CASRRAASNQPQHF - TRBJ1-5 TRBV27
CAISALGAMRETQYF - TRBJ2-5 TRBV10-3
CASSEQGESLPQHF TRBD1 TRBJ1-5 TRBV6-1
CASSQALMSSPLHF - TRBJ1-6 TRBV11-2
CASSSPGPTGNEQFF - TRBJ2-1 TRBV7-8
CASSPNPGLNEKLFF - TRBJ1-4 TRBV9
CASSKGQDTRIRLTF TRBD1 TRBJ1-2 TRBV7-9
CAWSLGQSSGNTIYF - TRBJ1-3 TRBV30
CASRPWVNTEAFF - TRBJ1-1 TRBV27
CASSFQGSGGYQETQYF TRBD2 TRBJ2-5 TRBV28
CASRGQEGAEAFF TRBD1 TRBJ1-1 TRBV5-4
CASSYPSAATDTQYF - TRBJ2-3 TRBV11-1
CASSRGGDGEKLFF - TRBJ1-4 TRBV7-9
CASSLQGDQPQHF TRBD1 TRBJ1-5 TRBV7-8
CSVTYTEAFF - TRBJ1-1 TRBV29-1
CASSWTEGQPQHF - TRBJ1-5 TRBV6-2/TRBV6-3
CASSLSPGTVGPDTQYF - TRBJ2-3 TRBV7-3
CASSYRRGRAGELFF TRBD1 TRBJ2-2 TRBV6-5
CASSLAQGASYEQYF TRBD1 TRBJ2-7 TRBV7-7
CASSLAGQGWPYEQYF TRBD1 TRBJ2-7 TRBV7-2
CATSRDPNSAYEQYF - TRBJ2-7 TRBV15